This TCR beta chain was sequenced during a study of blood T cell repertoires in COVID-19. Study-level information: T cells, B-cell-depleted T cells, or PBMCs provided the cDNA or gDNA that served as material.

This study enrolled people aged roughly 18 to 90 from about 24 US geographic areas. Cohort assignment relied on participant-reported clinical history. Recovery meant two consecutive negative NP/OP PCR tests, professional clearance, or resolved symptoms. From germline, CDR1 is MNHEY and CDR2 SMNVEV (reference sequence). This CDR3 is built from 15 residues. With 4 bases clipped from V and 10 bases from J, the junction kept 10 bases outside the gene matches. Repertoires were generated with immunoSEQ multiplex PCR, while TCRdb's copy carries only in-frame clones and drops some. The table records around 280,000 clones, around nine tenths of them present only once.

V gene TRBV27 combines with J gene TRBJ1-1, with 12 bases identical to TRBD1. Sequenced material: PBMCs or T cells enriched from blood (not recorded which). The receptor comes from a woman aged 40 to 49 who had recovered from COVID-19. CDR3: CASSSLGQGAFIAFF. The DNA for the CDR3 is TGTGCCAGCAGTTCCTTGGGACAGGGGGCTTTTATAGCTTTCTTT.